This T cell receptor beta chain emerged from a study of T cell responses to AZD1222 COVID-19 vaccine. CDR3 length equals 16 residues. Germline assignment: CDR1 SGHTA and CDR2 FQGTGA. V lost 2 bases and J 10 bases, leaving 18 bases between the germline ends. Analyses pooled second doses at about 4 or about 12 weeks. The data were produced by immunoSEQ multiplex PCR, yet TCRdb's version contains in-frame clones alone and is incomplete. Here the sample spans some 150,000 clones, more than 70% being singletons. This sequence joins TRBV7-3 and TRBJ1-6; D call uncertain. The sequencing used peripheral blood, collected 28 days after the second AZD1222 dose. This TCR was sampled from an adult who received the AZD1222 COVID-19 vaccine. This CDR3 is CASSLSAAGLGSPLHF. CDR3 coding DNA: TGTGCCAGCAGCTTATCCGCGGCGGGATTGGGATCACCCCTCCACTTT.